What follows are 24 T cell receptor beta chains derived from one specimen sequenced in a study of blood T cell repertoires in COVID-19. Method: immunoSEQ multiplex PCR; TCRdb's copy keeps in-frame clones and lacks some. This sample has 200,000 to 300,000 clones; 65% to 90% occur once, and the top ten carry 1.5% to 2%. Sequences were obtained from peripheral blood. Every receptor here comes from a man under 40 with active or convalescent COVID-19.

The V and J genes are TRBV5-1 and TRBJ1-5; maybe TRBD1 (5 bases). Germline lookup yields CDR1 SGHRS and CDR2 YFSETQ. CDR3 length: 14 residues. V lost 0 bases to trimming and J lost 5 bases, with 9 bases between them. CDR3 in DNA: TGCGCCAGCAGCTTGGAGGGGCCCGATCAGCCCCAGCATTTT. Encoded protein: CASSLEGPDQPQHF.

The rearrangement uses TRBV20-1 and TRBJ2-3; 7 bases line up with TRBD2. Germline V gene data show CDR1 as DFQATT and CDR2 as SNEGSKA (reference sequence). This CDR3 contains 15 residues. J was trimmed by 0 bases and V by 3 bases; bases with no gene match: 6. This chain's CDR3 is CSASTLAVSTDTQYF. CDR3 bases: TGCAGTGCTAGTACCCTAGCGGTTAGCACAGATACGCAGTATTTT.

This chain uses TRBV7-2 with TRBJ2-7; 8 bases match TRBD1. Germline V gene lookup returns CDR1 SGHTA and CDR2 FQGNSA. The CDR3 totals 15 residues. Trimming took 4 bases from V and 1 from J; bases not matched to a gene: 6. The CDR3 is CASSSTGEKSYEQYF. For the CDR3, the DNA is TGTGCCAGCAGCTCGACAGGGGAAAAGTCCTACGAGCAGTACTTC.

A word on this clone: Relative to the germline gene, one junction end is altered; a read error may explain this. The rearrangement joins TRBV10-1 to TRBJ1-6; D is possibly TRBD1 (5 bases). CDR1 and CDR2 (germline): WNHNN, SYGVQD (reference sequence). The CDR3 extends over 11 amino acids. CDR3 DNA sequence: TGCGCCAGCAGGGAGTACAGGCCCTGCCACTTT. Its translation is CASREYRPCHF.

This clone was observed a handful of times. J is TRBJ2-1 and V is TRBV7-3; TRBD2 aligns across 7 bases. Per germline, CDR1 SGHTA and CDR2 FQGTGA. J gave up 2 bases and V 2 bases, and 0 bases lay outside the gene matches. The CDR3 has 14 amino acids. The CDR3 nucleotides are TGTGCCAGCAGCTTAGCGGGGGCCTACAATGAGCAGTTCTTC. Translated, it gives CASSLAGAYNEQFF.

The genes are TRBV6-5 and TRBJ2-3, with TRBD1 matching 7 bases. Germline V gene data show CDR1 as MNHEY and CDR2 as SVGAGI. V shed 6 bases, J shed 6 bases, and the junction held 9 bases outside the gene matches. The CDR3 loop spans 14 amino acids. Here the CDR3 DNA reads TGTGCCAGCAGGAGGGGGCAAGACACGGATACGCAGTATTTT. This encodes CASRRGQDTDTQYF.

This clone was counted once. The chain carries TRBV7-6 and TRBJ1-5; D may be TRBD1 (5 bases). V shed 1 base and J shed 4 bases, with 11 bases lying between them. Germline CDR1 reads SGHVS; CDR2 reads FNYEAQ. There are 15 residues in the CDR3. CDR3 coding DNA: TGTGCCAGCAGCTTAGAGGCAGGGCAAAATCAGCCCCAGCATTTT. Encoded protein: CASSLEAGQNQPQHF.

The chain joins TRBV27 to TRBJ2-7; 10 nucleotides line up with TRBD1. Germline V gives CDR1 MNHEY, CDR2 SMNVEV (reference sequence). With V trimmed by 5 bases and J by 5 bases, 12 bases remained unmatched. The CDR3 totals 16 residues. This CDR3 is CASSPTGGMGTHEQYF. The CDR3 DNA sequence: TGTGCCAGCAGTCCGACAGGGGGCATGGGTACTCACGAGCAGTACTTC.

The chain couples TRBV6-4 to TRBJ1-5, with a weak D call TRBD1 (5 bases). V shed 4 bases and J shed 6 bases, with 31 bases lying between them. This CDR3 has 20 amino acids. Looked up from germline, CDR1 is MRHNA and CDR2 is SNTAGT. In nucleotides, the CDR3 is TGTGCCAGCAGTGTCGCCCACCCAATCATAACAGGAAGGGGTGGTCAGCCCCAGCATTTT. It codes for CASSVAHPIITGRGGQPQHF.

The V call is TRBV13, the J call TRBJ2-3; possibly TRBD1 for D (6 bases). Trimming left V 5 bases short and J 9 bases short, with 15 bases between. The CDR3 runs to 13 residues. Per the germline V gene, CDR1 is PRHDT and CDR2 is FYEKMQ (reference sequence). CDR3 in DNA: TGTGCCAGCAGCCCCCAGGGGACCGTGACGCAGTATTTT. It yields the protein CASSPQGTVTQYF. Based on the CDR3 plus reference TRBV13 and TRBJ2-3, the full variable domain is AAGVIQSPRHLIKEKRETATLKCYPIPRHDTVYWYQQGPGQDPQFLISFYEKMQSDKGSIPDRFSAQQFSDYHSELNMSSLELGDSALYFCASSPQGTVTQYFGPGTRLTVL.

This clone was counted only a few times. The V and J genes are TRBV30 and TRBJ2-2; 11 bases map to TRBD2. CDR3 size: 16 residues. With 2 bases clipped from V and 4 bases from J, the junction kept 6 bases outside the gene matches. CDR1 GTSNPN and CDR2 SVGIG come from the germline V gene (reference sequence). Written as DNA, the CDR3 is TGTGCCTGGAGTATAGCGGGGGGGCCATTCACCGGGGAGCTGTTTTTT. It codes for CAWSIAGGPFTGELFF.

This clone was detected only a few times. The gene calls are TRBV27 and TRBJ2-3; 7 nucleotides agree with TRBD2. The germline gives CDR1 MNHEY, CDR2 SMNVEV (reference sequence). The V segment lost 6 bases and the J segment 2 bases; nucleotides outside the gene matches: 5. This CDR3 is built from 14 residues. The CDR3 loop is CASSRGEYTDTQYF. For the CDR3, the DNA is TGTGCCAGCAGCCGGGGGGAGTACACAGATACGCAGTATTTT.

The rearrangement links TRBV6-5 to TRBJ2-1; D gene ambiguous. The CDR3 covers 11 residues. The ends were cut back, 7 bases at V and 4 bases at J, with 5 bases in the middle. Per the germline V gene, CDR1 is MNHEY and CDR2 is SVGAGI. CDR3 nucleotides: TGTGCCAGCACGCGGTACAATGAGCAGTTCTTC. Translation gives CASTRYNEQFF.

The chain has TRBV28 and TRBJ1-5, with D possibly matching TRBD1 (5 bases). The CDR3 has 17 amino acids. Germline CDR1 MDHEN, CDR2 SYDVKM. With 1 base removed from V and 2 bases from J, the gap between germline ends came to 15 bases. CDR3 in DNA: TGTGCCAGCAGTTTATCTCAGGGTTTTCGGGGCAATCAGCCCCAGCATTTT. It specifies CASSLSQGFRGNQPQHF. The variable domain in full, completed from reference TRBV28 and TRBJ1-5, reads DVKVTQSSRYLVKRTGEKVFLECVQDMDHENMFWYRQDPGLGLRLIYFSYDVKMKEKGDIPEGYSVSREKKERFSLILESASTNQTSMYLCASSLSQGFRGNQPQHFGDGTRLSIL.

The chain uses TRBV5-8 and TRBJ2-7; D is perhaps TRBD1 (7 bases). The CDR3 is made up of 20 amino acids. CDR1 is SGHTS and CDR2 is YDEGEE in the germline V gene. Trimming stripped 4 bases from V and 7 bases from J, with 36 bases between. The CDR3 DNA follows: TGTGCCAGCAGCCCCGAGGGGGGACAGTACCTACGAGGGTTGACTGGGGAGCAGTACTTC. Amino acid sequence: CASSPEGGQYLRGLTGEQYF.

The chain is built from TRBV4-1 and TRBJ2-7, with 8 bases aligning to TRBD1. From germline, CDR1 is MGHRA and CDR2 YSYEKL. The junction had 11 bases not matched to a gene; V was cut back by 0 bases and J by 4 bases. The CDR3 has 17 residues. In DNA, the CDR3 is TGCGCCAGCAGCCAAGATCAGAGGGCAGGGGGCATGTACGAGCAGTACTTC. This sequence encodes CASSQDQRAGGMYEQYF.

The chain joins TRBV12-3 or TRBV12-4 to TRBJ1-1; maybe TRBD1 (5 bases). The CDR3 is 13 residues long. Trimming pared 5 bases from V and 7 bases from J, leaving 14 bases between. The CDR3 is CASSQTTAGEAFF. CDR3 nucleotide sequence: TGTGCCAGCAGTCAAACGACAGCCGGTGAAGCTTTCTTT.

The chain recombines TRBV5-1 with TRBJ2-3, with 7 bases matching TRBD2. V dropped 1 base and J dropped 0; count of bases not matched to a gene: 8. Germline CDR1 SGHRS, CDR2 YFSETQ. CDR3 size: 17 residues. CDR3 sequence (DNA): TGCGCCAGCAGCTTGTCCCTACGGGGGGATAGCACAGATACGCAGTATTTT. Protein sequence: CASSLSLRGDSTDTQYF.

The DNA of the CDR3 is TGTGCCAGCAGCGTAGGTTCTAGCGGGGGGAGAGAAGAGACCCAGTACTTC. Amino acids: CASSVGSSGGREETQYF. The rearrangement uses TRBV9 and TRBJ2-5, with TRBD2 matching 11 bases. V lost 0 bases to trimming and J lost 3 bases; unmatched junction nucleotides: 7. Germline lookup yields CDR1 SGDLS and CDR2 YYNGEE. The CDR3 covers 17 residues.

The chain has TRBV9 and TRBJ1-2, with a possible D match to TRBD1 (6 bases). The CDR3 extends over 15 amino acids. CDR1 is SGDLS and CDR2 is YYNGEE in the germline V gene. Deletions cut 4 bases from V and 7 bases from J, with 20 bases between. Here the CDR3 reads CASSPQTGIEGGYTF. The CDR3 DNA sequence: TGTGCCAGCAGCCCCCAAACAGGGATCGAGGGTGGCTACACCTTC.

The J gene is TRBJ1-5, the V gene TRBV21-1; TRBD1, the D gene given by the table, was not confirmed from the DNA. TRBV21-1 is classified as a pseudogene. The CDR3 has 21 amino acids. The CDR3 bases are TGTGCCAGCAGCAAAGCAGGTAGGGGACAGGGACCGGGTACTCACTTCCAGCCCCAGCATTTT. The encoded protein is CASSKAGRGQGPGTHFQPQHF.

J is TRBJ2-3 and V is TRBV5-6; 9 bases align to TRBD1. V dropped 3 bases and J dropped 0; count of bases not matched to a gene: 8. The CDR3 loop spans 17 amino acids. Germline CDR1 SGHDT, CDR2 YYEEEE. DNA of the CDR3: TGTGCCAGCAGCTCGCCCGGGACAGGGTATAGCACAGATACGCAGTATTTT. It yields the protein CASSSPGTGYSTDTQYF.

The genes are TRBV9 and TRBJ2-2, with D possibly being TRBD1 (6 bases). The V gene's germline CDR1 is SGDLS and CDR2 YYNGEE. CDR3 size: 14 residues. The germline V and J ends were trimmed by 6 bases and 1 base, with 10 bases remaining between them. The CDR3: CASMRQENTGELFF. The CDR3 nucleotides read TGTGCCAGCATGAGACAGGAGAACACCGGGGAGCTGTTTTTT.

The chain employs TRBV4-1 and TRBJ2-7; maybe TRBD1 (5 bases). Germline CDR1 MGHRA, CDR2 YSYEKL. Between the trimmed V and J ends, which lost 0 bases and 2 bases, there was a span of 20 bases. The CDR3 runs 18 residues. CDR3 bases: TGCGCCAGCAGCCAAGATCCCCCAACAAGGGCAGGGACCTACGAGCAGTACTTC. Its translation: CASSQDPPTRAGTYEQYF.